The next 13 T cell receptor beta chains were all read from a single sample in a study of blood T cell repertoires in COVID-19. Using immunoSEQ multiplex PCR, the repertoire was profiled, and TCRdb retains in-frame clones only, with some absent. The data hold more than 90,000 clones, with 70% to 90% observed a single time. Sequenced material: peripheral blood. All receptors come from a man aged 35-49 years with acute or convalescent COVID-19.

The chain combines TRBV28 with TRBJ2-1; 8 nucleotides match TRBD2. The CDR3 loop spans 15 amino acids. Trimming removed 3 bases from V and 2 bases from J; junction bases left unmatched: 3. The germline V gene has CDR1 MDHEN and CDR2 SYDVKM. The CDR3 here is CASSFRSGTYNEQFF. In nucleotides, the CDR3 is TGTGCCAGCAGTTTCCGTAGCGGGACCTACAATGAGCAGTTCTTC.

V and J are TRBV2 and TRBJ1-5; 9 bases agree with TRBD1. The CDR3 is 14 amino acids. The ends lost 5 bases at V and 7 bases at J; junction bases unmatched: 6. The germline CDR1 and CDR2 sequences are SNHLY and FYNNEI. CDR3 DNA sequence: TGTGCCAGCAGTTCACAGGGGGCGGGACAGCCCCAGCATTTT. Encoded protein: CASSSQGAGQPQHF. Filled out from reference TRBV2 and TRBJ1-5, the complete variable domain reads EPEVTQTPSHQVTQMGQEVILRCVPISNHLYFYWYRQILGQKVEFLVSFYNNEISEKSEIFDDQFSVERPDGSNFTLKIRSTKLEDSAMYFCASSSQGAGQPQHFGDGTRLSIL.

The rearrangement uses TRBV27 and TRBJ2-7; TRBD2 matches at 8 bases. CDR1 and CDR2 (germline): MNHEY, SMNVEV (reference sequence). After removal of 4 bases from V and 3 bases from J, the junction contained 5 bases not matched to a gene. The CDR3 length is 14 residues. CDR3 in amino acids: CASSSGGTNYEQYF. Written as DNA, the CDR3 is TGTGCCAGCAGTTCGGGGGGGACTAACTACGAGCAGTACTTC.

The V gene is TRBV6-5, the J gene TRBJ2-3, with D possibly TRBD1 on 6 matching bases. Germline V gene data show CDR1 as MNHEY and CDR2 as SVGAGI. The CDR3 sequence is 14 residues long. Trimming pared 5 bases from V and 5 bases from J, leaving 14 bases between. Here the CDR3 DNA reads TGTGCCAGCAGTCGCAGGGGAGTGGAAGATACGCAGTATTTT. As protein: CASSRRGVEDTQYF.

The CDR3 region is CASTSRGLASGNTIYF. The CDR3 nucleotides read TGTGCCAGTACATCAAGGGGACTGGCCTCTGGAAACACCATATATTTT. The V gene is TRBV19, the J gene TRBJ1-3; D perhaps matches TRBD1 (5 bases). The length of the CDR3 is 16 residues. Germline V gene data show CDR1 as LNHDA and CDR2 as SQIVND (reference sequence). The ends were cut back, 7 bases at V and 0 bases at J, with 16 bases in the middle.

V and J are TRBV9 and TRBJ2-2, with D unclear. Germline CDR1 reads SGDLS; CDR2 reads YYNGEE. The CDR3 loop spans 19 amino acids. The V and J ends lost 0 bases and 0 bases respectively, with 18 bases between them. The CDR3 sequence: CASSVGLGMVVANTGELFF. In nucleotides, the CDR3 is TGTGCCAGCAGCGTAGGATTGGGCATGGTGGTCGCGAACACCGGGGAGCTGTTTTTT.

The chain is built from TRBV12-3 or TRBV12-4 and TRBJ1-2; weak D call: TRBD1 (5 bases). This CDR3 has 11 residues. The V and J ends lost 8 bases and 4 bases respectively, with 8 bases between them. The CDR3 protein is CASAGRYGYTF. The CDR3, as DNA: TGTGCCAGCGCGGGGCGCTATGGCTACACCTTC.

The chain recombines TRBV6-1 with TRBJ1-3, with D possibly matching TRBD1 (5 bases). V lost 2 bases, J lost 4 bases, and 15 bases lay in between. The CDR3 extends over 16 amino acids. Germline values: CDR1 MNHNS, CDR2 SASEGT. CDR3 sequence (DNA): TGTGCCAGCAGTGAACGGGGGATGGGATCAGGAAACACCATATATTTT. It specifies CASSERGMGSGNTIYF.

The V and J genes are TRBV7-9 and TRBJ1-4; 8 bases agree with TRBD1. The CDR3 totals 15 residues. V lost 6 bases and J lost 5; bases outside the gene matches: 8. Germline V CDR1 and CDR2: SEHNR, FQNEAQ (reference sequence). The CDR3 sequence is CASSSQGAHNEKLFF. The CDR3 DNA reads TGTGCCAGCAGTTCCCAGGGGGCCCACAATGAAAAACTGTTTTTT.

V usage is TRBV29-1 and J usage is TRBJ1-5; D is undetermined. V was clipped by 3 bases and J by 5 bases, with 11 bases between them. The CDR3 runs 13 residues. Germline CDR1 SQVTM, CDR2 ANQGSEA. The CDR3 here is CSVDRPGDQPQHF. CDR3 DNA: TGCAGCGTTGACAGGCCCGGGGATCAGCCCCAGCATTTT.

This sequence joins TRBV5-1 and TRBJ1-3, with D hard to call. The germline V and J ends were trimmed by 3 bases and 1 base, with 11 bases remaining between them. The CDR3 has 15 residues. The germline V gene encodes CDR1 SGHRS and CDR2 YFSETQ. The CDR3 nucleotides are TGCGCCAGCAGCTGGGAGCCTGGGTCTGGAAACACCATATATTTT. It codes for CASSWEPGSGNTIYF. The complete variable domain, with remaining parts taken from reference TRBV5-1 and TRBJ1-3, reads KAGVTQTPRYLIKTRGQQVTLSCSPISGHRSVSWYQQTPGQGLQFLFEYFSETQRNKGNFPGRFSGRQFSNSRSEMNVSTLELGDSALYLCASSWEPGSGNTIYFGEGSWLTVV.

This rearrangement joins TRBV7-9 to TRBJ2-7, with 7 positions matching TRBD1. Germline loops: CDR1 SEHNR, CDR2 FQNEAQ (reference sequence). The CDR3 runs 14 residues. After removal of 5 bases from V and 1 base from J, the junction contained 5 bases not matched to a gene. CDR3 region: CASSPGTVSYEQYF. DNA of the CDR3: TGTGCCAGCAGCCCCGGGACAGTGTCCTACGAGCAGTACTTC.

This rearrangement joins TRBV4-1 to TRBJ2-1, with 9 bases matching TRBD2. The CDR3 has 16 amino acids. CDR1 and CDR2 from the germline V gene are MGHRA and YSYEKL. J gave up 1 base and V 4 bases, and 5 bases lay outside the gene matches. CDR3 region: CASSRLAGGSYNEQFF. As DNA, the CDR3 is TGCGCCAGCAGCCGATTGGCGGGGGGGTCCTACAATGAGCAGTTCTTC.